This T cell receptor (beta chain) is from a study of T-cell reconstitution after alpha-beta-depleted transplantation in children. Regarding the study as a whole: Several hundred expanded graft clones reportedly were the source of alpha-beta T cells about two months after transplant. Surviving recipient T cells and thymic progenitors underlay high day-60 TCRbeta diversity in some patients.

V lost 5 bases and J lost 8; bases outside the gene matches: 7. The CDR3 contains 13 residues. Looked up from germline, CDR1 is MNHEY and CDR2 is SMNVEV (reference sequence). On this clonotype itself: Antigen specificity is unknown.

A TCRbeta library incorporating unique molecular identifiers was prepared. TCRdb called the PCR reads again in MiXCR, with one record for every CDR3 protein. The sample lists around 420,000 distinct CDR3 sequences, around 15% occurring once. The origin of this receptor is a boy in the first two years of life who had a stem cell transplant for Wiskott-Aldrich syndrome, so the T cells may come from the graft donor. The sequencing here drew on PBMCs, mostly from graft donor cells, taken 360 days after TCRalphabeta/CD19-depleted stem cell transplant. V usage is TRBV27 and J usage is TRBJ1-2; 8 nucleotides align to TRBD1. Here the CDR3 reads CASSRTGSRGYTF. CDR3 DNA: TGTGCCAGCAGTCGGACAGGGTCGAGGGGCTACACCTTC.